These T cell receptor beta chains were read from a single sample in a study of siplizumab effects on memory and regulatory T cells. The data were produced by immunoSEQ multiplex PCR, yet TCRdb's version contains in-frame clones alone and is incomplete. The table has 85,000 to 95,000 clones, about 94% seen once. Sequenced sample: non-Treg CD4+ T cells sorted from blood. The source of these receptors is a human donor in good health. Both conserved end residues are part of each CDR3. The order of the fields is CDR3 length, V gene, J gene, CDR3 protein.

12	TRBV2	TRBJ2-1	CASSELRNEQFF
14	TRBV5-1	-	CASSLVLGTYEQYF
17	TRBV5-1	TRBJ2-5	CASSLSLAGGPQETQYF
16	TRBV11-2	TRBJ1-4	CASSFGLHGTNEKLFF
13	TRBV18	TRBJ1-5	CASSPPGDQPQHF
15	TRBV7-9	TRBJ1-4	CASSLHRETNEKLFF
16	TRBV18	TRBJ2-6	CASSPLGHSGANVLTF
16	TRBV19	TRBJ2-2	CASNLRQGVGTGELFF
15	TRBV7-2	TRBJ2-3	CASSFGSGRTDTQYF
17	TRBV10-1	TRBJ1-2	CASSPAGTGPAENGYTF
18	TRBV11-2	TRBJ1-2	CASSLSLGNRDNIYGYTF
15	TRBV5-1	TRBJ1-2	CASSSGQATNYGYTF
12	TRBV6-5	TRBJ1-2	CASKRSDGGYTF
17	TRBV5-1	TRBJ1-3	CASSDGQGWASGNTIYF
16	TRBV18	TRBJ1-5	CASSVDGTNSNQPQHF
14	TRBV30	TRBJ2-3	CAWSEGTNTDTQYF
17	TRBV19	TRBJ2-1	CASRKAEFTSSYNEQFF
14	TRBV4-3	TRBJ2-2	CASSQIRVTGELFF
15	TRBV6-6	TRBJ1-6	CASSYLDQGGSPLHF
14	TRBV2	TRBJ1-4	CASTERTGNEKLFF
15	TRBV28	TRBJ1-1	CASSFGSLGNTEAFF
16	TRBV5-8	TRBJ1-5	CASSFQTGVSNQPQHF
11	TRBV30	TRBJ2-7	CALGGFYEQYF
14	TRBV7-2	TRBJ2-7	CASSHLTGLDEQYF
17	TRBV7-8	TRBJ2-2	CASSLIPTLSNTGELFF
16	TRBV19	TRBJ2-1	CASTTSGSRVYNEQFF
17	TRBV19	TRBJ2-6	CASSTGQGATGANVLTF
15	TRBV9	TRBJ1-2	CASSERFGGPGGYTF
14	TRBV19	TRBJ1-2	CASRPGIVNYGYTF
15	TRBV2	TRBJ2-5	CASRSGTQIEETQYF
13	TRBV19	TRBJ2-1	CATRPGGYNEQFF
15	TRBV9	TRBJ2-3	CASSAGGRVGDTQYF
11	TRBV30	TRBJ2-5	CAWTKGLAQYF
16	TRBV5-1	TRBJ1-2	CASSLGGTGANYGYTF
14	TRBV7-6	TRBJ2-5	CASSFGTVQETQYF
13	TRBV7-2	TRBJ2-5	CASSLGAGETQYF
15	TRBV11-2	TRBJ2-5	CASSTTGILQETQYF
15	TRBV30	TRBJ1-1	CAWNRAGPGNTEAFF
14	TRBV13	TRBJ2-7	CASSLMEDSYEQYF
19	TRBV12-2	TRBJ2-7	CASRPPAKRECQRSYEQYF